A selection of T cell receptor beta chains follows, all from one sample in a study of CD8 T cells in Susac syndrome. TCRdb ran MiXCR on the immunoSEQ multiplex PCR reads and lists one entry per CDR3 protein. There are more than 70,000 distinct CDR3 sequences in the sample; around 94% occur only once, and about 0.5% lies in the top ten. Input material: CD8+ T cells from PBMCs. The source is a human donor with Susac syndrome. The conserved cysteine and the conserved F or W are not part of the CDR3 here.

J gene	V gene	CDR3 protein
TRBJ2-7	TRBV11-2	ASTLSSGALYEQY
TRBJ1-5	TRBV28	ASSHQRTGFQPQH
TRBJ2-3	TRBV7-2	ASSLMGGEADTQY
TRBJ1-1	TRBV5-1	ASPSVEAF
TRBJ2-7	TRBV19	ASSIGNRRQEQY
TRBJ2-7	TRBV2	ASGGGLFDNEQY
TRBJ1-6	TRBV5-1	ASSWTGLDSPLH
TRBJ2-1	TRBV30	AWSVQNNEQF
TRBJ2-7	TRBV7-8	ASSLEGTGTYEQY
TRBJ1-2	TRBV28	ATQDRGHGYT